Listed below are T cell receptor beta chains from one sample, sequenced in a study of blood T cells in healthy people across ages. TCRdb independently ran MiXCR on the 5' RACE reads; one entry per CDR3 protein. The repertoire has roughly 1,500,000 distinct CDR3 sequences, 42% of them found once; the top ten carry 7.9%. Material: blood. The receptors were gathered from a young woman in good health. Both conserved end residues are trimmed from each CDR3. Size values are once, few and many counts, or a class for expanded clones, and some rows have none.

>once|TRBV29-1
SVETGAVEAF
>NA|TRBV7-3
ASSSRLAGGSDTQY
>few|TRBV5-1
ASSLGSSGDNEQF
>few|TRBV3-1
ASSPQGSSLTPYEQY
>NA|TRBV3-1
ASSQDLASGPYNEQF
>few|TRBV10-3
AISESAAGGPNYEQY
>NA|TRBV4-1
ASSAPGIEAF
>NA|TRBV12-3/TRBV12-4
ASSFQDRANGYT
>NA|TRBV12-3/TRBV12-4
ASSLGGGRGEQF
>NA|TRBV30
AQQGSPYEQY
>NA|TRBV7-6
ASSPGRANVLT
>few|TRBV5-1
ASSLAGGQATYEQY
>many|TRBV7-2
ASSLGGRVSGEQF
>few|TRBV2
ASGTVGNTIY
>NA|TRBV10-3
AITNSGDNYEQY
>few|TRBV29-1
SDRTGWGYT
>once|TRBV12-3/TRBV12-4
ASGKGAANYGYT
>few|TRBV4-1
ASSRDRNQPQH
>NA|TRBV20-1
SGRSRGPGETQF
>NA|TRBV6-1
ASSEAAGQFEQF
>few|TRBV2
ASTSTRNEQF
>NA|TRBV3-1
ASSQGRVYGEQY
>few|TRBV5-1
ASSLEPGSSYNEQF
>many|TRBV29-1
SVRGTGSYNEQF
>NA|TRBV20-1
SAGAGGRETQY
>NA|TRBV28
ASSTRTGQGYT
>NA|TRBV4-1
AGSQEGSGRGYNEQF
>NA|TRBV12-3/TRBV12-4
AGSLYLYEQY
>few|TRBV27
ASSWGFSSYEQY
>few|TRBV29-1
SVDSQGAADTQY
>NA|TRBV5-1
ASSETGTGVNLFSEQY
>few|TRBV7-2
ASSAGPRDTQY
>few|TRBV27
ASSLMGRGTDTQY
>NA|TRBV28
ASSLEGGVHYNEQF
>once|TRBV28
ASSFLGNGETQY
>many|TRBV5-1
ASSSRIPDTQY